Sequencing of this T cell receptor (beta chain) was carried out in a study of cytomegalovirus exposure and HLA in healthy donors. The CDR3 loop spans 17 amino acids. CDR1 is LGHNA and CDR2 is YSLEER in the germline V gene. V dropped 3 bases and J dropped 5 bases, with 19 bases sitting between them. General study points: Association of a missense DCLRE1C variant with TCR beta V- and J-gene trimming was reported in a later analysis. Rarity characterized most TCR sequences, yet some public TCRs appeared in many donors. In an earlier analysis, in approximately 630 donors, most V segments appeared productive either ~87% or ~30% of the time.

Primers: 60 Vbeta forward and 13 Jbeta reverse. This table comes from immunoSEQ multiplex PCR, and its TCRdb copy is limited to in-frame clones, with some not included. There are about 95,000 clones in the sample; about three quarters occur only once, and around 16% lies in the top ten. Note on this clone: The target antigen is unknown.

The V and J genes are TRBV4-3 and TRBJ1-4; D not resolved. This receptor was identified in a woman aged 50 to 60 in good health and CMV-seropositive. Sequences were obtained from PBMCs. The CDR3 spells CASSHRGNQRSNEKLFF. CDR3 in DNA: TGCGCCAGCAGCCACCGAGGGAATCAGAGATCCAATGAAAAACTGTTTTTT.